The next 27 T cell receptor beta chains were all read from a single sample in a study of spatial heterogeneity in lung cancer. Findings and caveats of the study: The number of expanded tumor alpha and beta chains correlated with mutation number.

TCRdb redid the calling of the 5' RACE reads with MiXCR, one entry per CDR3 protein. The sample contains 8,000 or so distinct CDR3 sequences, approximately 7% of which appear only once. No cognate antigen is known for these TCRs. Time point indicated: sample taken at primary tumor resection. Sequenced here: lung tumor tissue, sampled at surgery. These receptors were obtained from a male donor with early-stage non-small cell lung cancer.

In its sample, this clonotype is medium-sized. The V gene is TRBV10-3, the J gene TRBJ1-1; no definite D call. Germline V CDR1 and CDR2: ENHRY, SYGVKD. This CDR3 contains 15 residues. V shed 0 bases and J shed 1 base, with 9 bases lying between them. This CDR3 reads CAISESTAKNTEAFF. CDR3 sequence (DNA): TGTGCCATCAGTGAGTCGACGGCTAAGAACACTGAAGCTTTCTTT.

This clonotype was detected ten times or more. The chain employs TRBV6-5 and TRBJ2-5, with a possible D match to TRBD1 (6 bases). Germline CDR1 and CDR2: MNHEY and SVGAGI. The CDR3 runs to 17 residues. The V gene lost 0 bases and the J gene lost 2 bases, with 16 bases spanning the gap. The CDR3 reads CASSYSMRGIGQETQYF. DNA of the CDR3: TGTGCCAGCAGTTACTCGATGAGGGGGATTGGACAAGAGACCCAGTACTTC.

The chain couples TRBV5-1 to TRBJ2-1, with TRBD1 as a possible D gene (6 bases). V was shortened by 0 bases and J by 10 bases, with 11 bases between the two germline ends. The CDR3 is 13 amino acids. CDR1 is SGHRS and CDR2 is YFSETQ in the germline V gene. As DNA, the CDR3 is TGCGCCAGCAGCTTGGGACAGGCCAAGGAGCAGTTCTTC. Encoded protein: CASSLGQAKEQFF.

The CDR3: CASTGLFSEQFF. CDR3 sequence (DNA): TGTGCCAGCACTGGGTTATTTAGTGAGCAGTTCTTC. The chain has TRBV6-5 and TRBJ2-1; D not certain. V was cut by 7 bases and J by 9 bases, with 13 bases left in between. The CDR3 length is 12 residues. The germline gives CDR1 MNHEY, CDR2 SVGAGI.

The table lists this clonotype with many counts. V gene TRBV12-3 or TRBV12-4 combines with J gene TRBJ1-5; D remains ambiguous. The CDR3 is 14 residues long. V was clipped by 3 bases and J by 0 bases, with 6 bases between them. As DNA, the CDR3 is TGTGCCAGCAGTTTGAGCTCTAGCAATCAGCCCCAGCATTTT. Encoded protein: CASSLSSSNQPQHF.

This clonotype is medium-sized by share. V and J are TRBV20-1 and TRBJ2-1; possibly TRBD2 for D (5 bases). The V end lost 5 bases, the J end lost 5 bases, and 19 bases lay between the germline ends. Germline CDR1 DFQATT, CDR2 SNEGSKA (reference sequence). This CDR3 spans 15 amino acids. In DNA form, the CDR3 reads TGCAGTGCTCCGGGTGGACCGGGATGGAACAATGAGCAGTTCTTC. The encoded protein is CSAPGGPGWNNEQFF.

CDR3 in amino acids: CSVEGTEGATYGYTF. The CDR3 nucleotides are TGCAGCGTTGAAGGGACAGAAGGGGCTACCTATGGCTACACCTTC. The rearrangement joins TRBV29-1 to TRBJ1-2; tentative D call: TRBD1 (6 bases). Germline values: CDR1 SQVTM, CDR2 ANQGSEA. Trimming took off 1 base at V and 4 bases at J, with 16 bases between the two ends. The CDR3 is made up of 15 amino acids.

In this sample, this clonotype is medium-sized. This CDR3 reads CASSPGQPNTGELFF. CDR3 coding DNA: TGTGCCAGCAGCCCGGGACAACCGAACACCGGGGAGCTGTTTTTT. The J gene is TRBJ2-2, the V gene TRBV6-1; maybe TRBD1 (6 bases). There are 15 residues in the CDR3. The germline V gene encodes CDR1 MNHNS and CDR2 SASEGT. Trimming pared 6 bases from V and 0 bases from J, leaving 11 bases between.

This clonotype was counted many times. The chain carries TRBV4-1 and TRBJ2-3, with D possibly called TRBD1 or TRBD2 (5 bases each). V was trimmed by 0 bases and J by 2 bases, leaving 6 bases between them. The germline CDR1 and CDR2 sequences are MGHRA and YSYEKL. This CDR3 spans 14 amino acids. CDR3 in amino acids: CASSQEGVTDTQYF. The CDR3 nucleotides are TGCGCCAGCAGCCAAGAGGGGGTCACAGATACGCAGTATTTT.

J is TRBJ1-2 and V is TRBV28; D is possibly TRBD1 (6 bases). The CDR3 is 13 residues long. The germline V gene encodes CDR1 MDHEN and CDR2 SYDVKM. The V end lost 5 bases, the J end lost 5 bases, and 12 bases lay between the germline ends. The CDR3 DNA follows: TGTGCCAGCAGTGAGGGGGGCGGGTATGGCTACACCTTC. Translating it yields CASSEGGGYGYTF.

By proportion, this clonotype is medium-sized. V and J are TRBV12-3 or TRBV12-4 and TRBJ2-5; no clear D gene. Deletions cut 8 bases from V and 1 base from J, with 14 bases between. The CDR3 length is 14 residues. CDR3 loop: CASSLPRSQETQYF. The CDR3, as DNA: TGTGCCAGCTCCCTACCCCGGTCCCAAGAGACCCAGTACTTC.

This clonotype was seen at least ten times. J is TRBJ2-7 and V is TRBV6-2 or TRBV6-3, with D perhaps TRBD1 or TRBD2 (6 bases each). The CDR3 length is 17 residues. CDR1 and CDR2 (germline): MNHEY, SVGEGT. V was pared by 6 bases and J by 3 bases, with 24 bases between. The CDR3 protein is CASRSIEGGVRYYEQYF. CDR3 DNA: TGTGCCAGCAGATCGATAGAGGGGGGAGTACGATACTACGAGCAGTACTTC.

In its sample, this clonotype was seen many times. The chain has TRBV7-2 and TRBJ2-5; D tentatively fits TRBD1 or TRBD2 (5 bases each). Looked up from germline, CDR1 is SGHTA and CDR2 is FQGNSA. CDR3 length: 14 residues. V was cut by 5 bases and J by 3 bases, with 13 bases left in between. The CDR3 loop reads CASSQNLGEETQYF. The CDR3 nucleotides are TGTGCCAGCAGCCAGAATCTGGGGGAAGAGACCCAGTACTTC. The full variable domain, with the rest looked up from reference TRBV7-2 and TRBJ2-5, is GAGVSQSPSNKVTEKGKDVELRCDPISGHTALYWYRQSLGQGLEFLIYFQGNSAPDKSGLPSDRFSAERTGGSVSTLTIQRTQQEDSAVYLCASSQNLGEETQYFGPGTRLLVL.

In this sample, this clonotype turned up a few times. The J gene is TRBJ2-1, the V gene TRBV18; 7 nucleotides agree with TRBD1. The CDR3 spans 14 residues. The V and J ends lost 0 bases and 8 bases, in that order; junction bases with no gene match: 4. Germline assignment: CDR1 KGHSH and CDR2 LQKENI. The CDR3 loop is CASSPPGQIHEQFF. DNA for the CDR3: TGTGCCAGCTCACCACCGGGACAGATTCATGAGCAGTTCTTC. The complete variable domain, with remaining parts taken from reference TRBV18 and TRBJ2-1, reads NAGVMQNPRHLVRRRGQEARLRCSPMKGHSHVYWYRQLPEEGLKFMVYLQKENIIDESGMPKERFSAEFPKEGPSILRIQQVVRGDSAAYFCASSPPGQIHEQFFGPGTRLTVL.

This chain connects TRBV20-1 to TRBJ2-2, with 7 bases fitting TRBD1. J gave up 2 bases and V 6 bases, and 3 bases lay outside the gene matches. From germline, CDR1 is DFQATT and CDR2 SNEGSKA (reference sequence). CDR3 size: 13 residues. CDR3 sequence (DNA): TGCAGTGCAGAGGGGGCCAACACCGGGGAGCTGTTTTTT. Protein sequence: CSAEGANTGELFF.

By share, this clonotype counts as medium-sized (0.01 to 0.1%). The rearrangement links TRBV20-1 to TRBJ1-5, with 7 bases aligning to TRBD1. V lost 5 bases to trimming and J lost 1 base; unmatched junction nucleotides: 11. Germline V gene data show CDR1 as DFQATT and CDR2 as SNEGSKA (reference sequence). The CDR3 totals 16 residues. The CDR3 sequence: CSAPLRGGGSNQPQHF. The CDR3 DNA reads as TGCAGTGCTCCTCTCAGGGGGGGCGGGAGCAATCAGCCCCAGCATTTT.

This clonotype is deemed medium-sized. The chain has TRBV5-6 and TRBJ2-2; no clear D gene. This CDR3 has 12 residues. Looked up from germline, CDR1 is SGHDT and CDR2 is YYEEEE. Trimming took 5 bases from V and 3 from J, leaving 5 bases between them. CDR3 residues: CASSSYTGELFF. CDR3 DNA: TGTGCCAGCAGTTCTTACACCGGGGAGCTGTTTTTT.

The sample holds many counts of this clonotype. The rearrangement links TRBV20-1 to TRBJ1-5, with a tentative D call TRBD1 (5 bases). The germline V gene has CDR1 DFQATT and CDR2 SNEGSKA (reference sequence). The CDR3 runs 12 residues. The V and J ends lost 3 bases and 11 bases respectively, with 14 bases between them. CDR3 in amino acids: CSASSVMGAQHF. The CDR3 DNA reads TGCAGTGCTAGCTCTGTTATGGGGGCCCAGCATTTT.

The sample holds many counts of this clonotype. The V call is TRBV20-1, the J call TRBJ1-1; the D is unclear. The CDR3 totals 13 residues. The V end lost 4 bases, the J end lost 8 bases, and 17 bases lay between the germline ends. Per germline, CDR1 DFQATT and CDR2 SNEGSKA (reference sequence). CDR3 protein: CSAMSSNAGEAFF. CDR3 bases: TGCAGTGCTATGTCCTCAAACGCGGGGGAAGCTTTCTTT.

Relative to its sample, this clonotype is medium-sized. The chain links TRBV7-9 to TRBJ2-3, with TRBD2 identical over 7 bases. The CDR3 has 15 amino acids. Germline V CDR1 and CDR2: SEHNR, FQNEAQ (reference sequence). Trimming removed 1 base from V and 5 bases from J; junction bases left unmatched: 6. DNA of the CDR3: TGTGCCAGCAGCTTAGACGCGGGAGTTGGAGATACGCAGTATTTT. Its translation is CASSLDAGVGDTQYF.

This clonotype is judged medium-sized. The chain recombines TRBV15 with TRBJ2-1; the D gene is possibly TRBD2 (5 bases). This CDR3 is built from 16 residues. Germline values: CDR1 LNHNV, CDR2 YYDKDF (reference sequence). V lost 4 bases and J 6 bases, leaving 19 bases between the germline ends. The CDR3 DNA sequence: TGTGCCACCAGCACCCGAAAACCTGGACTCACCAATGAGCAGTTCTTC. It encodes CATSTRKPGLTNEQFF.

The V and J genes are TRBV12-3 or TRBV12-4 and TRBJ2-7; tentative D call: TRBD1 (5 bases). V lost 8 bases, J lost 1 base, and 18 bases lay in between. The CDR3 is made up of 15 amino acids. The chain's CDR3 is CASSAWGRNSYEQYF. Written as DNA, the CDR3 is TGTGCCAGCTCCGCCTGGGGCCGGAATTCCTACGAGCAGTACTTC.

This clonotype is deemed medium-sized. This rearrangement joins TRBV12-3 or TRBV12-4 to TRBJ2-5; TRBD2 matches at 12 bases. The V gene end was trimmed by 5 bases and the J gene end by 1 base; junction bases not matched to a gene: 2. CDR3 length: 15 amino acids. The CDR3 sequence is CASSPSGRAQETQYF. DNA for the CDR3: TGTGCCAGCAGTCCTAGCGGGAGGGCCCAAGAGACCCAGTACTTC.

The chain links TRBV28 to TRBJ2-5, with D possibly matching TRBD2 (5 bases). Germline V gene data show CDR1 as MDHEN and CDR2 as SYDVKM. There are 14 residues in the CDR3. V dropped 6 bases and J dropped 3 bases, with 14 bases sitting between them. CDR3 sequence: CASSFLMGEETQYF. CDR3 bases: TGTGCCAGCAGCTTTTTAATGGGAGAAGAGACCCAGTACTTC.

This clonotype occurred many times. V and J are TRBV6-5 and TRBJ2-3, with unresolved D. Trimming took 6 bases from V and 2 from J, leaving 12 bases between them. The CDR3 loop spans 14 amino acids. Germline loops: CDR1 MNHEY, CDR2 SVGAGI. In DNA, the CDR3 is TGTGCCAGCAGAATCCAGGCGTTCACAGATACGCAGTATTTT. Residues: CASRIQAFTDTQYF.

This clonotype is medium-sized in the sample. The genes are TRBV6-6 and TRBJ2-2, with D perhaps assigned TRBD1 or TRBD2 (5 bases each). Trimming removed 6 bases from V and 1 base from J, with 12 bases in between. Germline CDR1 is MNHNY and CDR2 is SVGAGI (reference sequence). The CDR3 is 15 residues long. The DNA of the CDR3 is TGTGCCAGCAGCCGGGACGGACAGAACACCGGGGAGCTGTTTTTT. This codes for CASSRDGQNTGELFF.

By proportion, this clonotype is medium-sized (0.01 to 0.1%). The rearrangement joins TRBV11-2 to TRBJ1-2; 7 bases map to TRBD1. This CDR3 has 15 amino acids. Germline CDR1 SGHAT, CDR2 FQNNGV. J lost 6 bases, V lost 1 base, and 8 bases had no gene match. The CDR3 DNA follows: TGTGCCAGCAGCTTAGGGCCAGGGGGAACGAATGGCTACACCTTC. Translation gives CASSLGPGGTNGYTF.